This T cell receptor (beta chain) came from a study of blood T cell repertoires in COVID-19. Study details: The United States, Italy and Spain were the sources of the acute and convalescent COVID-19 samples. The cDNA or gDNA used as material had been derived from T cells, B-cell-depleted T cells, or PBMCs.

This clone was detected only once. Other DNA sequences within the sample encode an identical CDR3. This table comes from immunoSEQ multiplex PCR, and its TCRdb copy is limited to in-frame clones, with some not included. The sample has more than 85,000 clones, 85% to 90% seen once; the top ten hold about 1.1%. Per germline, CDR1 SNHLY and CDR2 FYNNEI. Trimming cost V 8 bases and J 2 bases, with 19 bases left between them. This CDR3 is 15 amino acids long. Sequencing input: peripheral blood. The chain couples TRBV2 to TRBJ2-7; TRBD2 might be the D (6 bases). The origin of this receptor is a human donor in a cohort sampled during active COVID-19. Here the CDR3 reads CASALTGGGTYEQYF. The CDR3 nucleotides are TGTGCCAGCGCCCTAACCGGGGGAGGAACCTACGAGCAGTACTTC.